The 24 T cell receptor beta chains listed next were all sequenced from one sample in a study of siplizumab effects on memory and regulatory T cells. The protocol was immunoSEQ multiplex PCR, while the TCRdb copy is restricted to in-frame clones and leaves out a portion. The sample includes roughly 92,000 clones, about 94% of them seen just once. The sample comprised non-Treg CD4+ T cells sorted from blood. These TCRs come from a human donor in good health.

The CDR3: CASSPAQGRGEKLFF. CDR3 in DNA: TGTGCCAGCAGTCCTGCACAGGGGAGAGGAGAAAAACTGTTTTTT. The chain recombines TRBV28 with TRBJ1-4, with TRBD1 matching 7 bases. V shed 5 bases, J shed 8 bases, and the junction held 11 bases outside the gene matches. The CDR3 runs 15 residues. CDR1 and CDR2 from the germline V gene are MDHEN and SYDVKM.

The chain carries TRBV7-8 and TRBJ2-5, with 9 nucleotides matching TRBD2. This CDR3 region has 13 residues. CDR1 and CDR2 from the germline V gene are SGHVS and FQNEAQ. Unmatched junction bases numbered 3, after V lost 1 base and J lost 9 bases. The CDR3 is CASSLGPSGAQYF. CDR3 sequence (DNA): TGTGCCAGCAGCTTAGGGCCTAGCGGGGCCCAGTACTTC.

This chain joins TRBV15 and TRBJ1-1; D unclear. V lost 0 bases and J 5 bases, leaving 7 bases between the germline ends. The CDR3 runs 13 residues. Germline CDR1 LNHNV, CDR2 YYDKDF (reference sequence). The CDR3 is CATSREVETEAFF. DNA for the CDR3: TGTGCCACCAGCAGAGAGGTGGAGACTGAAGCTTTCTTT.

This clone has just a few counts. The chain carries TRBV19 and TRBJ2-1; TRBD1 might be the D (5 bases). Trimming stripped 8 bases from V and 9 bases from J, with 17 bases between. CDR1 is LNHDA, CDR2 SQIVND, per germline (reference sequence). This CDR3 spans 13 amino acids. DNA for the CDR3: TGTGCCAGTCGACAGACCGCCTGGGGTGAGCAGTTCTTC. Amino acids: CASRQTAWGEQFF. The full variable domain, rest sourced from reference TRBV19 and TRBJ2-1, is DGGITQSPKYLFRKEGQNVTLSCEQNLNHDAMYWYRQDPGQGLRLIYYSQIVNDFQKGDIAEGYSVSREKKESFPLTVTSAQKNPTAFYLCASRQTAWGEQFFGPGTRLTVL.

The chain employs TRBV19 and TRBJ1-1; D not resolved. The CDR3 runs 14 residues. Germline V gene data show CDR1 as LNHDA and CDR2 as SQIVND (reference sequence). V was clipped by 1 base and J by 4 bases, with 10 bases between them. The CDR3 nucleotides are TGTGCCAGTAGTATAGTGTCTCGGAGCACTGAAGCTTTCTTT. This sequence encodes CASSIVSRSTEAFF.

The V call is TRBV7-2, the J call TRBJ2-1; D is possibly TRBD1 (6 bases). Trimming stripped 0 bases from V and 6 bases from J, with 12 bases between. Germline assignment: CDR1 SGHTA and CDR2 FQGNSA. The CDR3 totals 15 residues. CDR3 region: CASSLAYTGSNEQFF. The CDR3 nucleotides are TGTGCCAGCAGCTTAGCGTATACAGGGAGCAATGAGCAGTTCTTC.

This clone occurred once. The V gene is TRBV5-4, the J gene TRBJ2-7; possible D gene TRBD1, 6 bases. The CDR3 runs 14 residues. V lost 0 bases and J 3 bases, leaving 10 bases between the germline ends. Germline CDR1 reads SGHNT; CDR2 reads YYREEE (reference sequence). CDR3 residues: CASSLEGQIYEQYF. CDR3 sequence (DNA): TGTGCCAGCAGCTTGGAAGGACAGATCTACGAGCAGTACTTC.

This clone was seen only once. The chain combines TRBV14 with TRBJ1-5; a weak D match, TRBD1 (5 bases). Germline CDR1 reads SGHDN; CDR2 reads FVKESK. With 2 bases removed from V and 3 bases from J, the gap between germline ends came to 8 bases. This CDR3 is built from 14 residues. CDR3 in amino acids: CASSQQGTNQPQHF. In DNA, the CDR3 is TGTGCCAGCAGCCAACAGGGAACCAATCAGCCCCAGCATTTT.

The chain uses TRBV7-3 and TRBJ1-4, with a possible D match to TRBD1 (5 bases). V lost 0 bases to trimming and J lost 7 bases, with 6 bases between them. Germline lookup yields CDR1 SGHTA and CDR2 FQGTGA. The length of the CDR3 is 13 residues. CDR3 residues: CASSLTRGEKLFF. The CDR3 DNA reads TGTGCCAGCAGCTTAACTAGGGGTGAAAAACTGTTTTTT. Together with reference TRBV7-3 and TRBJ1-4, the CDR3 gives the full variable domain: GAGVSQTPSNKVTEKGKYVELRCDPISGHTALYWYRQSLGQGPEFLIYFQGTGAADDSGLPNDRFFAVRPEGSVSTLKIQRTERGDSAVYLCASSLTRGEKLFFGSGTQLSVL.

The gene calls are TRBV28 and TRBJ2-5, with D possibly being TRBD1 (7 bases). This CDR3 comprises 15 residues. V lost 4 bases and J 3 bases, leaving 15 bases between the germline ends. Germline CDR1 MDHEN, CDR2 SYDVKM. The CDR3 sequence: CASSSRGGTEETQYF. The CDR3, as DNA: TGTGCCAGCAGTTCGAGAGGGGGGACAGAAGAGACCCAGTACTTC. Variable domain in full (rest from reference TRBV28 and TRBJ2-5): DVKVTQSSRYLVKRTGEKVFLECVQDMDHENMFWYRQDPGLGLRLIYFSYDVKMKEKGDIPEGYSVSREKKERFSLILESASTNQTSMYLCASSSRGGTEETQYFGPGTRLLVL.

The chain has TRBV4-1 and TRBJ1-2; 11 bases fit TRBD1. The J segment lost 5 bases and the V segment lost 1 base, leaving 12 bases of the junction unmatched. Germline V gives CDR1 MGHRA, CDR2 YSYEKL. The CDR3 contains 18 residues. In nucleotides, the CDR3 is TGCGCCAGCAGCCAAGTTGAAGGACAGGGGGCGCTCGGTTATGGCTACACCTTC. Translation gives CASSQVEGQGALGYGYTF.

V and J are TRBV28 and TRBJ2-5; no definite D call. This CDR3 comprises 11 residues. The germline gives CDR1 MDHEN, CDR2 SYDVKM. Trimming cost V 8 bases and J 5 bases, with 9 bases left between them. The chain's CDR3 is CASATRETQYF. The CDR3 coding sequence is TGTGCCAGCGCTACTCGGGAGACCCAGTACTTC.

The chain is built from TRBV29-1 and TRBJ2-2; possibly TRBD2 for D (7 bases). Germline values: CDR1 SQVTM, CDR2 ANQGSEA. This CDR3 contains 14 residues. Trimming took 5 bases from V and 5 from J, leaving 15 bases between them. The CDR3 nucleotides read TGCAGCGTTTGGGGGGGCCAGGGGACCGGGGAGCTGTTTTTT. It specifies CSVWGGQGTGELFF.

The chain uses TRBV5-1 and TRBJ2-5; the match to TRBD2 covers 7 bases. This CDR3 is built from 13 residues. Germline loops: CDR1 SGHRS, CDR2 YFSETQ. Losses at the gene ends were 4 bases for V and 5 bases for J; bases not matched to a gene: 5. The CDR3 DNA reads TGCGCCAGCAGCCGGACTAGTTACGAGACCCAGTACTTC. Translating gives CASSRTSYETQYF.

This clone was detected only once. This CDR3 is also generated by other DNA sequences in the sample. J is TRBJ2-6 and V is TRBV5-1, with D perhaps TRBD2 (6 bases). Germline V gene lookup returns CDR1 SGHRS and CDR2 YFSETQ. This CDR3 has 15 residues. V lost 5 bases to trimming and J lost 2 bases, with 11 bases between them. In nucleotides, the CDR3 is TGCGCCAGCAGTCCCGGGGGTGCTGGGGCCAACGTCCTGACTTTC. Translated, it gives CASSPGGAGANVLTF.

The chain has TRBV5-4 and TRBJ2-2; no firm D call. The germline V gene encodes CDR1 SGHNT and CDR2 YYREEE (reference sequence). The V end was cut by 5 bases, the J end by 0 bases, with 11 bases between. This CDR3 spans 15 amino acids. CDR3 DNA: TGTGCCAGCAGGTTGAAAGGACCGAACACCGGGGAGCTGTTTTTT. The encoded protein is CASRLKGPNTGELFF.

The chain recombines TRBV5-4 with TRBJ2-7; D possibly corresponds to TRBD1 (5 bases). V dropped 3 bases and J dropped 3 bases, with 13 bases sitting between them. The CDR3 is 14 amino acids. CDR1 and CDR2 (germline): SGHNT, YYREEE (reference sequence). CDR3 protein: CASSSQGLGYEQYF. CDR3 in DNA: TGTGCCAGCAGCTCGCAGGGATTGGGCTACGAGCAGTACTTC.

V gene TRBV20-1 combines with J gene TRBJ2-1; D is unresolved. V was clipped by 5 bases and J by 10 bases, with 12 bases between them. This CDR3 has 11 residues. Germline V CDR1 and CDR2: DFQATT, SNEGSKA (reference sequence). Here the CDR3 DNA reads TGCAGTGCTGAGGAGAGGTGGGAGCAGTTCTTC. It is translated as CSAEERWEQFF.

The genes are TRBV6-5 and TRBJ1-2, with D tentatively TRBD1 (6 bases). The V and J ends lost 6 bases and 6 bases respectively, with 14 bases between them. Germline-derived CDR1 and CDR2 are MNHEY and SVGAGI. The length of the CDR3 is 13 residues. The CDR3 spells CASRKDSEDGYTF. The CDR3 DNA reads TGTGCCAGCAGAAAGGACAGCGAAGATGGCTACACCTTC.

This chain uses TRBV18 with TRBJ2-1; 10 positions match TRBD2. V lost 3 bases, J lost 7 bases, and 9 bases stayed unmatched. Germline CDR1 and CDR2: KGHSH and LQKENI. CDR3 length equals 16 residues. The CDR3 loop is CASSPDRLAGENEQFF. The CDR3 DNA is TGTGCCAGCTCACCCGATCGACTAGCGGGCGAAAATGAGCAGTTCTTC.

The rearrangement joins TRBV28 to TRBJ2-7, with TRBD1 matching over 9 bases. Trimming at V came to 5 bases and at J to 1 base, leaving 6 bases not matched to a gene. The CDR3 has 15 residues. CDR1 and CDR2 from the germline V gene are MDHEN and SYDVKM. Here the CDR3 DNA reads TGTGCCAGCAGTATCTCGGGACAGGGATCCTACGAGCAGTACTTC. It yields the protein CASSISGQGSYEQYF.

The sample holds one count of this clone. The V and J genes are TRBV5-4 and TRBJ2-7; TRBD2 matches 12 bases. From germline, CDR1 is SGHNT and CDR2 YYREEE (reference sequence). There are 15 residues in the CDR3. Trimming took 2 bases from V and 3 from J; bases not matched to a gene: 3. The CDR3 DNA reads TGTGCCAGCAGCTTTGGGACTAGCGGGCTCTACGAGCAGTACTTC. Amino acids: CASSFGTSGLYEQYF.

The gene calls are TRBV19 and TRBJ2-5; possible D gene TRBD1, 6 bases. This CDR3 has 14 amino acids. Germline CDR1 reads LNHDA; CDR2 reads SQIVND (reference sequence). Deletions cut 6 bases from V and 3 bases from J, with 14 bases between. The DNA for the CDR3 is TGTGCCAGTAGCCTCAGGGGTTGGGAAGAGACCCAGTACTTC. Translating gives CASSLRGWEETQYF.

This rearrangement joins TRBV7-2 to TRBJ2-7, with 10 bases lining up with TRBD1. Trimming took 2 bases from V and 4 from J; bases not matched to a gene: 5. Germline CDR1 and CDR2: SGHTA and FQGNSA. The CDR3 has 15 amino acids. The CDR3 DNA reads TGTGCCAGCAGCTTATCGGGACAGGGGACATACGAGCAGTACTTC. Its translation: CASSLSGQGTYEQYF.